This TCR beta chain was identified during a study of prognosis after radiotherapy for stage I lung cancer. The V end lost 10 bases, the J end lost 2 bases, and 11 bases lay between the germline ends. This CDR3 spans 13 amino acids. Germline V CDR1 and CDR2: ENHRY, SYGVKD. Two-round multiplex PCR, the amplification method, yielded TCR beta CDR3 from genomic DNA. Specific primers for each TRBV and TRBJ gene were what first-round PCR used. TCRdb re-called the multiplex PCR reads with MiXCR, one entry per CDR3 protein. The sample has some 39,000 distinct CDR3 sequences; around 22% are singletons. At each of two time points, approximately 6.1 milliliters of venous blood were taken.

This chain links TRBV10-3 with TRBJ1-4, with D possibly being TRBD1 (5 bases). This TCR was recovered from a donor at least 50 years old with non-small cell lung cancer. The sequencing used PBMCs, collected before or after stereotactic body radiation therapy (not recorded which). The CDR3 here is CATREPTNEKLFF. The DNA for the CDR3 is TGTGCCACCAGGGAGCCCACTAATGAAAAACTGTTTTTT.